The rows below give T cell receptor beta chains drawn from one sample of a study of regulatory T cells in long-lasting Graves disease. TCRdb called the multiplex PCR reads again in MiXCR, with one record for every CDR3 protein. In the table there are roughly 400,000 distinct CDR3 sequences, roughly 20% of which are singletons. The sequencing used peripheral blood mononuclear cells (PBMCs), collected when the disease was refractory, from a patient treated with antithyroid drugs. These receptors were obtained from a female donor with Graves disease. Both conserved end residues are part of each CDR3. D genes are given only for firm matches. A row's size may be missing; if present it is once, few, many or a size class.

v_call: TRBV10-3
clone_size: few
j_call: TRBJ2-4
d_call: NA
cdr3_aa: CDPWGCPPIQYF
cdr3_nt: TGTGACCCCTGGGGGTGCCCCCCTATTCAGTACTTC

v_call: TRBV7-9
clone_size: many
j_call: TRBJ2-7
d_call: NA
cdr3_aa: CASSLGQGSTYEQYF
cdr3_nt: TGTGCCAGCAGCTTAGGTCAGGGGTCCACCTACGAGCAGTACTTC

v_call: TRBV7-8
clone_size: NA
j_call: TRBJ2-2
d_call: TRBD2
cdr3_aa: CASSPLAGGPIGELFF
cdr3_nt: TGTGCCAGCAGCCCATTAGCGGGAGGGCCGATCGGGGAGCTGTTTTTT

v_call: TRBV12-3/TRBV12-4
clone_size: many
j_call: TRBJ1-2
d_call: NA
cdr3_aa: CASSLFVYGYTF
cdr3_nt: TGTGCCAGCAGTTTGTTCGTGTATGGCTACACCTTC

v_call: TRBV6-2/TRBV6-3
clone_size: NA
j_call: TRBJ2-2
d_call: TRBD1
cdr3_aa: CASSDRAIGELFF
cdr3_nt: TGTGCCAGCAGTGACAGGGCTATCGGGGAGCTGTTTTTT

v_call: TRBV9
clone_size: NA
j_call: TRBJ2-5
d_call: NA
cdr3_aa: CASSVHPQETQYF
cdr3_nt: TGTGCCAGCAGCGTACATCCGCAAGAGACCCAGTACTTC

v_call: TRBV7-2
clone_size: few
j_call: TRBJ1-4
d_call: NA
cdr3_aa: CASSLSRANNEKLFF
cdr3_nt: TGTGCCAGCAGCCTTAGTAGAGCGAACAATGAAAAACTGTTTTTT

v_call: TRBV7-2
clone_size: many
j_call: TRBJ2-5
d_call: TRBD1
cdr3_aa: CASSPGQGRWGTQYF
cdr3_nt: TGTGCCAGCAGCCCCGGACAGGGGCGGTGGGGGACCCAGTACTTC

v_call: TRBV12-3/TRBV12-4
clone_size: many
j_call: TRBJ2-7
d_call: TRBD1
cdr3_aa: CASRRQGNEQYF
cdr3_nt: TGTGCCAGCAGACGACAGGGAAACGAGCAGTACTTC

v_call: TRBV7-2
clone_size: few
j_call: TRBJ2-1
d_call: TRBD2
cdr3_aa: CASSKGLAGGREQFF
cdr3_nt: TGTGCCAGCAGCAAAGGACTAGCGGGAGGACGGGAGCAGTTCTTC

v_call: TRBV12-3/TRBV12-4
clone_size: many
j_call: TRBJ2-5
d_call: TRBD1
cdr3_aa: CASSLIVGTGEETQYF
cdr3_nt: TGTGCCAGCAGTTTAATTGTCGGGACAGGAGAAGAGACCCAGTACTTC

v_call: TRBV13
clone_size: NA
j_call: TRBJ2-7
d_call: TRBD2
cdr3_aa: CASSLGLTSGWVGKYF
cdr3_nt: TGTGCCAGCAGCTTAGGCCTCACTAGCGGGTGGGTTGGCAAGTACTTC

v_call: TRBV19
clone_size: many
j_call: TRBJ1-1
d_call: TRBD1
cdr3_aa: CASSLTLGTGRIMNTEAFF
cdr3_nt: TGTGCCAGTAGTCTCACTTTGGGGACAGGGCGGATTATGAACACTGAAGCTTTCTTT

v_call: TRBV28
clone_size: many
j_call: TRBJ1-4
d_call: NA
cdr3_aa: CASSLNFATNEKLFF
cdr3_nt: TGTGCCAGCAGTTTAAATTTTGCAACTAATGAAAAACTGTTTTTT

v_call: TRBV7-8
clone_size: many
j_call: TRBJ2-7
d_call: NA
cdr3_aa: CASSSRDWNYEQYF
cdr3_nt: TGTGCCAGCAGCTCTAGGGACTGGAATTACGAGCAGTACTTC

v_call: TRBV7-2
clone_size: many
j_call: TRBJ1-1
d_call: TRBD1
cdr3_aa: CASSPGGRLATEAFF
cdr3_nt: TGTGCCAGCAGCCCAGGGGGCCGTTTAGCCACTGAAGCTTTCTTT

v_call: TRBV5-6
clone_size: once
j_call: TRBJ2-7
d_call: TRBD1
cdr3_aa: CASSLEGAWDEQYF
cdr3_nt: TGTGCCAGCAGCTTGGAGGGGGCGTGGGACGAGCAGTACTTC

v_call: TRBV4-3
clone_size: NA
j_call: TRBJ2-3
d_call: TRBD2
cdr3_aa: CASSQDLGLAGITDTQYF
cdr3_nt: TGCGCCAGCAGCCAAGACCTCGGACTAGCGGGAATCACAGATACGCAGTATTTT

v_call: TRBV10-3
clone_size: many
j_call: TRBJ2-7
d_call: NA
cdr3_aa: CAISESRGYEQYF
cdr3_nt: TGTGCCATCAGTGAGTCGAGGGGCTACGAGCAGTACTTC

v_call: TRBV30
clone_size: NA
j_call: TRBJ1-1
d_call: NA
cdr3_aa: CAWSAALKNTEAFF
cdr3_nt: TGTGCCTGGAGCGCCGCCCTTAAGAACACTGAAGCTTTCTTT

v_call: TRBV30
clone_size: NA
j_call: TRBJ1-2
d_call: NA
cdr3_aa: CAWRTVQGLYGYTF
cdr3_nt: TGTGCCTGGAGAACGGTACAGGGCCTCTATGGCTACACCTTC

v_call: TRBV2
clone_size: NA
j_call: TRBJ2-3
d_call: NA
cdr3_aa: CASSDRSGTDTQYF
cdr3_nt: TGTGCCAGCAGTGATCGCAGCGGCACAGATACGCAGTATTTT

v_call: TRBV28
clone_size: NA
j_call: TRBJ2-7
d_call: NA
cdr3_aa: CASSPQPGTVEQYF
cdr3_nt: TGTGCCAGCAGTCCTCAGCCCGGGACCGTCGAGCAGTACTTC

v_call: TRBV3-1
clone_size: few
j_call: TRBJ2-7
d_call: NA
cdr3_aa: CASSQEGAYEQYF
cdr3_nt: TGTGCCAGCAGCCAAGAGGGGGCCTACGAGCAGTACTTC

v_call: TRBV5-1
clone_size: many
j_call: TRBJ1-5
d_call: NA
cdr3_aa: CASSLEGRDSPQHF
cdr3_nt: TGCGCCAGCAGCTTGGAGGGCAGGGACTCGCCCCAGCATTTT

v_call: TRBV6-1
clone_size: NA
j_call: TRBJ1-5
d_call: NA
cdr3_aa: CASRPGGQPQHF
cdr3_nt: TGTGCCAGCAGACCCGGGGGTCAGCCCCAGCATTTT

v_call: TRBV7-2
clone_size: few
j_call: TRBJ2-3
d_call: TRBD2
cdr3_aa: CASSLAPLTSGRPNTQYF
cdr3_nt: TGTGCCAGCAGCTTAGCCCCCTTGACTAGCGGGAGGCCCAATACGCAGTATTTT

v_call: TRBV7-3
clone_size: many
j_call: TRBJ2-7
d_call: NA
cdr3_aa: CASSLGQGHEQYF
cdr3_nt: TGTGCCAGCAGCTTAGGGCAGGGCCACGAGCAGTACTTC

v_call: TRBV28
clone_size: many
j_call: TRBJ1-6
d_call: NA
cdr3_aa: CASSLGGTNSPLHF
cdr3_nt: TGTGCCAGCAGTTTAGGAGGTACTAATTCACCCCTCCACTTT

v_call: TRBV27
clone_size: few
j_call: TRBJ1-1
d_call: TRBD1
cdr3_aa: CASSLSRTGRTEAFF
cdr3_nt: TGTGCCAGCAGTTTATCGCGGACAGGGAGAACTGAAGCTTTCTTT

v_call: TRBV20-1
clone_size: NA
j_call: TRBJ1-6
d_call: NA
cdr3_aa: CSAVREGYSPLHF
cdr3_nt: TGCAGTGCTGTTCGGGAGGGGTATTCACCCCTCCACTTT

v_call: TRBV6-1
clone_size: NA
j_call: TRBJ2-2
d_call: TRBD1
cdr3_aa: CASSQSGGSFAGELFF
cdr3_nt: TGTGCCAGCAGTCAATCAGGGGGTAGTTTCGCCGGGGAGCTGTTTTTT

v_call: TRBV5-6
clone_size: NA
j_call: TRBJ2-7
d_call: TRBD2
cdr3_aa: CASSLALAGTEQYF
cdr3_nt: TGTGCCAGCAGCTTGGCCCTAGCGGGAACCGAGCAGTACTTC

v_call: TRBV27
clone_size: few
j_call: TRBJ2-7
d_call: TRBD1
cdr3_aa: CASSRTGRYEQYF
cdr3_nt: TGTGCCAGCAGTCGGACAGGGCGCTACGAGCAGTACTTC

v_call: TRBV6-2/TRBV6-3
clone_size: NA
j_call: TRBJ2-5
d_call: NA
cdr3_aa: CASSRLTNVETQYF
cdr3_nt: TGTGCCAGCAGCCGACTAACTAACGTGGAGACCCAGTACTTC

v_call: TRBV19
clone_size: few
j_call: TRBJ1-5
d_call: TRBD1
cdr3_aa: CASSRGAGTGEIGVEQPQHF
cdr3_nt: TGTGCCAGTAGCCGAGGCGCCGGGACAGGGGAAATCGGGGTCGAGCAGCCCCAGCATTTT

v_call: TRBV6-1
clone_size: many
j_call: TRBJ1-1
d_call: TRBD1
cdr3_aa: CASSTGQGRLTEAFF
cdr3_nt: TGTGCCAGCAGTACCGGACAGGGGAGACTCACTGAAGCTTTCTTT

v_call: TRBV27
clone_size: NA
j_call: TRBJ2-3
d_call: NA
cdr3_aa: CASSLIGGDLTDTQYF
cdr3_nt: TGTGCCAGCAGCCTTATAGGGGGGGACTTGACAGATACGCAGTATTTT

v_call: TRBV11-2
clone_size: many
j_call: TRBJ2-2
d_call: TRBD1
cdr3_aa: CASSSYRGRFRELFF
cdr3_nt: TGTGCCAGCAGCTCGTACAGGGGGAGGTTCAGGGAGCTGTTTTTT

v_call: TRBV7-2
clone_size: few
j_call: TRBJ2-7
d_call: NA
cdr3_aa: CASSPSPRPVHYEQYF
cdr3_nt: TGTGCCAGCAGCCCGAGCCCTCGTCCTGTTCATTACGAGCAGTACTTC

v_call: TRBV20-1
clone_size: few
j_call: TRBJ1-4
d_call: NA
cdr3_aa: CSARDNRGEKLFF
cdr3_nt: TGCAGTGCTAGAGACAATAGGGGTGAAAAACTGTTTTTT

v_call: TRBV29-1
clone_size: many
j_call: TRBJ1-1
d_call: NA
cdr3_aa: CSVGTANTEAFF
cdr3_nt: TGCAGCGTGGGGACGGCGAACACTGAAGCTTTCTTT

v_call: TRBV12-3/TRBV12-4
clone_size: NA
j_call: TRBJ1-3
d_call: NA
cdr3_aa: CASTVGGGSGNTIYF
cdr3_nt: TGTGCCAGCACCGTGGGGGGCGGCTCTGGAAACACCATATATTTT

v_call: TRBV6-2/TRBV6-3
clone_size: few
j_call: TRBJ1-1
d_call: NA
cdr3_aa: CASSERQGNTEAFF
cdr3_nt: TGTGCCAGCAGTGAACGGCAGGGTAACACTGAAGCTTTCTTT

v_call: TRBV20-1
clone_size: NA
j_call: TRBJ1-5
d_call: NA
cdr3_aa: CSARDIRTPQHF
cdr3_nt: TGCAGTGCTAGAGATATTCGGACGCCCCAGCATTTT

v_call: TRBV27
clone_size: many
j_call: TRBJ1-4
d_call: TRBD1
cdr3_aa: CASSPLRDRDIGKLFF
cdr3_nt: TGTGCCAGCAGTCCTCTCCGGGACAGGGACATCGGAAAACTGTTTTTT

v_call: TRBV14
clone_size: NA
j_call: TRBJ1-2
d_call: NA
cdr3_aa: CASSQGDTPDGYGYTF
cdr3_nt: TGTGCCAGCAGCCAAGGGGACACCCCGGACGGCTATGGCTACACCTTC

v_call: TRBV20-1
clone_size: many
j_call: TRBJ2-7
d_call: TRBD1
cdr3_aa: CSATDVGQGPYEQYF
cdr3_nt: TGCAGTGCTACCGACGTAGGACAGGGCCCCTACGAGCAGTACTTC

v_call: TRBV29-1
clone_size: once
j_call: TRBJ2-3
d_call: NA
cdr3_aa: CSAWTADTQYF
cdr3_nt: TGCAGCGCCTGGACGGCAGATACGCAGTATTTT

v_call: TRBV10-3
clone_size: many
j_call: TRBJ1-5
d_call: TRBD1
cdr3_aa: CAISEVQGADQPQHF
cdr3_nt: TGTGCCATCAGTGAAGTACAGGGGGCTGATCAGCCCCAGCATTTT

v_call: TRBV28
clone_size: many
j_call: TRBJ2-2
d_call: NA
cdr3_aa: CASTFDTGELFF
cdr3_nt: TGTGCCAGCACTTTTGACACCGGGGAGCTGTTTTTT

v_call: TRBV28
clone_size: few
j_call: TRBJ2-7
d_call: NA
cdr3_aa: CASSLLGISYEQYF
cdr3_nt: TGTGCCAGCAGTTTATTGGGGATCTCCTACGAGCAGTACTTC

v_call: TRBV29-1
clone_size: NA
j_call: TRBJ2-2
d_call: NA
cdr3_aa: CSVRTALNTGELFF
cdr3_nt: TGCAGCGTAAGGACAGCCCTAAACACCGGGGAGCTGTTTTTT